The clone carrying this T cell receptor (beta chain) turned up a few times. Antigen specificity is unknown. This sample stems from a study of cytomegalovirus exposure and HLA in healthy donors. The overall study: Some 85 million unique TCRs from HLA-typed donors were held in an early data release. General observations from the study: In a later analysis, a genetic analysis reported fewer productive-TCR N-insertions in an Asian-associated ancestry cluster than the cohort average.

60 Vbeta and 13 Jbeta primers were used in PCR. Assay used: immunoSEQ multiplex PCR; TCRdb lists only in-frame clones, some missing. There are some 70,000 clones in the sample; almost 85% occur only once, and 1.9% lies in the top ten. Germline CDR1 reads MNHNS; CDR2 reads SASEGT. The CDR3 is 14 amino acids. Trimming took 6 bases from V and 3 from J; bases not matched to a gene: 5. V usage is TRBV6-1 and J usage is TRBJ1-5; 7 nucleotides align to TRBD1. The source material was PBMCs. The TCR originated in a man aged 18-30 years in good health and CMV-seronegative. CDR3 coding DNA: TGTGCCAGCAGCGTTGGGACAGTCAATCAGCCCCAGCATTTT. It translates to CASSVGTVNQPQHF.